This TCR beta chain emerged from a study of T cell changes during pregnancy in multiple sclerosis. After removal of 2 bases from V and 2 bases from J, the junction contained 18 bases not matched to a gene. The germline gives CDR1 LGHNT, CDR2 FRNRAP. This CDR3 has 20 residues. TCRdb's table, derived via immunoSEQ multiplex PCR, lists solely in-frame clones and lacks some. The profile shows tens of thousands of clones, roughly nine tenths of them singletons. This clonotype was obtained from a female donor with multiple sclerosis, enrolled in a pregnancy study. Specimen: peripheral blood, collected before pregnancy. The gene calls are TRBV12-5 and TRBJ1-2, with 9 bases identical to TRBD1. This CDR3 is CASGLNAKADRGDENYGYTF. DNA for the CDR3: TGTGCTAGTGGTTTGAATGCAAAGGCGGACAGGGGAGATGAGAACTATGGCTACACCTTC.